One and the same sample provided the 5 T cell receptor beta chains below, sequenced in a study of shared clonotypes between healthy human individuals (dated by TCRdb to between 2020 and 2021). The protocol used for the library was the immunoSEQ multiplex PCR assay. In its TCRdb copy, this immuneACCESS table keeps in-frame sequences only and misses some clones. Where compared with another copy, unresolved V genes explain less than half of these, and the others have no known cause. Counted in this sample were 1.6 million or so clones; roughly 95% of them appeared once. The ten largest make up approximately 1.1% of the sample. Input material: naive CD4+ T cells sorted from blood. Per the publication, the cell subset or site label means: CD45RA+ positively selected. The receptors derive from a man under 40 in good health.

CDR3 nucleotides: TGCGCCAGCAGCCAAGGTTCCAGCGGGAGTAGGGTCGCCGGGGAGCTGTTTTTT. Protein: CASSQGSSGSRVAGELFF. V gene TRBV4-1 combines with J gene TRBJ2-2, with TRBD2 identical over 8 bases. The CDR3 length is 18 residues. Germline trimming cut 1 base from V and 6 bases from J; bases unmatched to any gene: 13. Germline V gene lookup returns CDR1 MGHRA and CDR2 YSYEKL.

V usage is TRBV5-1 and J usage is TRBJ2-3; D gene ambiguous. This CDR3 spans 14 amino acids. Trimming took off 4 bases at V and 2 bases at J, with 11 bases between the two ends. Germline loops: CDR1 SGHRS, CDR2 YFSETQ. In DNA form, the CDR3 reads TGCGCCAGCAGCCCGGGCCACCCCACAGATACGCAGTATTTT. The encoded protein is CASSPGHPTDTQYF.

The rearrangement uses TRBV10-3 and TRBJ2-7; D not resolved. The CDR3 has 13 amino acids. Germline lookup yields CDR1 ENHRY and CDR2 SYGVKD. The V end lost 0 bases, the J end lost 3 bases, and 6 bases lay between the germline ends. The CDR3 region has the DNA TGTGCCATCAGTGAGTCCTCTTACTACGAGCAGTACTTC. This encodes CAISESSYYEQYF.

This chain uses TRBV27 with TRBJ2-3, with D perhaps given as TRBD1 or TRBD2 (5 bases each). Germline V gives CDR1 MNHEY, CDR2 SMNVEV (reference sequence). The V gene lost 3 bases and the J gene lost 8 bases, with 12 bases spanning the gap. This CDR3 is built from 13 residues. CDR3 in DNA: TGTGCCAGCAGTTTCCGGGGCCCCGGTACGCAGTATTTT. Translation gives CASSFRGPGTQYF.

The chain is built from TRBV6-6 and TRBJ2-1, with D perhaps matching TRBD2 (6 bases). The V gene's germline CDR1 is MNHNY and CDR2 SVGAGI (reference sequence). The CDR3 totals 15 residues. The ends were cut back, 3 bases at V and 4 bases at J, with 13 bases in the middle. CDR3 in amino acids: CASSYGAAGYNEQFF. The CDR3 nucleotides read TGTGCCAGCAGTTATGGTGCGGCGGGGTACAATGAGCAGTTCTTC.